This TCR beta chain comes out of a study of blood T cell repertoires in COVID-19. Study overall: Acute and convalescent COVID-19 samples came from the United States, Italy and Spain. T cells, B-cell-depleted T cells, or PBMCs provided the cDNA or gDNA that served as material.

Patients in Seattle were enrolled during active infection, then followed longitudinally. TCRdb's table, derived via immunoSEQ multiplex PCR, lists solely in-frame clones and lacks some. Among around 38,000 clones, nearly 90% were seen once, and the ten largest hold approximately 4.5%. The CDR3 sequence is 15 residues long. The ends lost 4 bases at V and 9 bases at J; junction bases unmatched: 6. Germline V gene lookup returns CDR1 SGHAT and CDR2 FQDESV (reference sequence). This sequence joins TRBV11-1 and TRBJ2-1, with TRBD2 matching over 13 bases. Sequencing was performed on peripheral blood. This TCR was recovered from a man in his sixties with COVID-19, enrolled during active disease. The CDR3 reads CASSSGTSGEGEQFF. The CDR3, as DNA: TGTGCCAGCAGCTCCGGGACTAGCGGGGAGGGTGAGCAGTTCTTC.